One and the same sample provided the 3 T cell receptor beta chains below, sequenced in a study of shared clonotypes between healthy human individuals. Sequencing was performed with immunoSEQ multiplex PCR; in TCRdb, only in-frame clones are kept and a portion is missing. Of around 1.9 million clones listed, approximately 94% are singletons. The naive CD8 subset, CD45RO-negative cells positively selected for CCR7, excluded terminally differentiated effector memory CD45RA+ cells. Sequencing was performed on naive CD8+ T cells from PBMCs. Receptors were obtained from a man aged 18 to 30 in good health. Some clones in this sample may be carry-over from other donors' samples.

The chain uses TRBV6-5 and TRBJ2-7, with TRBD1 identical over 7 bases. V shed 6 bases and J 2 bases; nucleotides not matched to a gene: 7. The CDR3 extends over 14 amino acids. Germline V gene data show CDR1 as MNHEY and CDR2 as SVGAGI. The DNA of the CDR3 is TGTGCCAGCAGCGACAGGGTCGGGACCTACGAGCAGTACTTC. Translated, it gives CASSDRVGTYEQYF.

V is TRBV5-6 and J is TRBJ1-4; D may be TRBD1 (5 bases). The CDR3 has 15 residues. V gave up 3 bases and J gave up 5 bases, with 14 bases separating them. Germline values: CDR1 SGHDT, CDR2 YYEEEE. The CDR3 reads CASSSWRGGNEKLFF. In nucleotides, the CDR3 is TGTGCCAGCAGCTCCTGGCGGGGCGGGAATGAAAAACTGTTTTTT.

The gene calls are TRBV28 and TRBJ1-6; the D is unclear. The CDR3 has 15 amino acids. Germline-derived CDR1 and CDR2 are MDHEN and SYDVKM. V lost 1 base and J 10 bases, leaving 14 bases between the germline ends. CDR3 nucleotides: TGTGCCAGCAGTTTATCCCTAAGTGCTGACTCACCCCTCCACTTT. As protein: CASSLSLSADSPLHF.